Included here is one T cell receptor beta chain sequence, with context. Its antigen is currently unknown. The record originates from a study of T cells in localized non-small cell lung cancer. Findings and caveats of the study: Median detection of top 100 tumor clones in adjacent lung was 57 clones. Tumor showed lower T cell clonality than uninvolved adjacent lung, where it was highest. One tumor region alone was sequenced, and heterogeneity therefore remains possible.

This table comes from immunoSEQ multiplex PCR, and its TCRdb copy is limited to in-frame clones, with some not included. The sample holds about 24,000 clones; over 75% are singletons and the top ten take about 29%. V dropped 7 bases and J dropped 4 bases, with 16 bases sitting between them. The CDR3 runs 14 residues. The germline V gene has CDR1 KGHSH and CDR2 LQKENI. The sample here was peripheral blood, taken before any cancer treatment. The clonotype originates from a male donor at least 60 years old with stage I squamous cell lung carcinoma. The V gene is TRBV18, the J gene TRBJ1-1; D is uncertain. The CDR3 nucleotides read TGTGCCAGCTACTCCGACCTGGGAGGCACTGAAGCTTTCTTT. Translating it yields CASYSDLGGTEAFF.